This T cell receptor (beta chain) stems from a study of radiotherapy plus CTLA-4 blockade in lung cancer. Study-wide background: Disease control reached over 30%, with objective responses in 15% to 20%.

Germline V gene lookup returns CDR1 SGHRS and CDR2 YFSETQ. V dropped 0 bases and J dropped 2; count of bases not matched to a gene: 11. The CDR3 spans 19 residues. Using immunoSEQ multiplex PCR, the repertoire was profiled, and TCRdb retains in-frame clones only, with some absent. This repertoire shows 35,000 to 55,000 clones, 55% to 80% found once; its top ten account for roughly 25%. This TCR was recovered from a human donor with non-small cell lung cancer who had a partial response to radiotherapy plus ipilimumab. Specimen: peripheral blood, collected from a patient treated with radiotherapy plus ipilimumab. The rearrangement uses TRBV5-1 and TRBJ2-5; 12 nucleotides align to TRBD2. The CDR3 bases are TGCGCCAGCAGCTTGGAACTAGCGGGGGGAGGGGTGGGGCAAGAGACCCAGTACTTC. It is translated as CASSLELAGGGVGQETQYF.